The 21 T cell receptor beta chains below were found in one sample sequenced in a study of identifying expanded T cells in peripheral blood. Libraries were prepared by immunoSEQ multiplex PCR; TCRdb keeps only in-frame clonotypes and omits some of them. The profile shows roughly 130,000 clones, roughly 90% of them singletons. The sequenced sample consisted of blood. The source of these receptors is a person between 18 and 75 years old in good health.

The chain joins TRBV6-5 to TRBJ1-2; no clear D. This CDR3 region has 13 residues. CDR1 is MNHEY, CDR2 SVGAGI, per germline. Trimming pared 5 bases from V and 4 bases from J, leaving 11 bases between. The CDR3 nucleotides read TGTGCCAGCAGTGGTACGGTCTTCTATGGCTACACCTTC. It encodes CASSGTVFYGYTF.

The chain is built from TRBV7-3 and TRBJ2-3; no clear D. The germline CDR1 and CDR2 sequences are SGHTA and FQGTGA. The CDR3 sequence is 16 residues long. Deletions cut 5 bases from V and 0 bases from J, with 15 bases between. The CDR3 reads CASSVRLATSTDTQYF. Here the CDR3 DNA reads TGTGCCAGCAGCGTCCGACTCGCTACTAGCACAGATACGCAGTATTTT.

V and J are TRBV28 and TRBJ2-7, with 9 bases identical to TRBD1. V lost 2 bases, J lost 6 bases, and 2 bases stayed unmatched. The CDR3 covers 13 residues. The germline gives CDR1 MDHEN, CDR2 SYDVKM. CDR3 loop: CASSLGQGLEQYF. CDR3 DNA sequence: TGTGCCAGCAGTTTAGGACAGGGGCTCGAGCAGTACTTC.

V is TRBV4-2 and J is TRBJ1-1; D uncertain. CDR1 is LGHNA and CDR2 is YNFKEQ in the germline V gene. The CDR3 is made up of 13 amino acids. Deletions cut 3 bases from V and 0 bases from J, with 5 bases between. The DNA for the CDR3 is TGTGCCAGCAGCCAGAAACTGAACACTGAAGCTTTCTTT. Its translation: CASSQKLNTEAFF.

The CDR3, as DNA: TGTGCCAGCAGGGCCCGGACCGGGGCCTCCTACAATGAGCAGTTCTTC. This gives the protein CASRARTGASYNEQFF. This chain uses TRBV27 with TRBJ2-1, with D possibly being TRBD1 or TRBD2 (5 bases each). V was shortened by 6 bases and J by 0 bases, with 15 bases between the two germline ends. Germline-derived CDR1 and CDR2 are MNHEY and SMNVEV (reference sequence). The CDR3 loop spans 16 amino acids.

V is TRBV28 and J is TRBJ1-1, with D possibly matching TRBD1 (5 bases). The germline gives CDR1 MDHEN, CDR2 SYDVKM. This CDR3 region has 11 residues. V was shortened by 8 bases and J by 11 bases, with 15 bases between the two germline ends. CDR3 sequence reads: CASGLTVWAFF. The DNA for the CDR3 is TGTGCCAGCGGATTGACAGTGTGGGCTTTCTTT.

The CDR3 DNA is TGTGCCAGCAGCAAATTTGGACTCAAGCCCTACGAGCAGTACTTC. It translates to CASSKFGLKPYEQYF. This sequence joins TRBV21-1 and TRBJ2-7; the table's TRBD2 call for D was not verified on the DNA. TRBV21-1 is a pseudogene locus. The CDR3 length is 15 residues.

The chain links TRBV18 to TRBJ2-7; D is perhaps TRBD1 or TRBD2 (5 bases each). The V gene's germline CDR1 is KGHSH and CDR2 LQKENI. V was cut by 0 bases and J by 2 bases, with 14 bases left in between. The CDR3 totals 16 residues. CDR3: CASSPPNRDGTYEQYF. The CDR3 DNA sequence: TGTGCCAGCTCACCACCCAACCGGGACGGGACCTACGAGCAGTACTTC.

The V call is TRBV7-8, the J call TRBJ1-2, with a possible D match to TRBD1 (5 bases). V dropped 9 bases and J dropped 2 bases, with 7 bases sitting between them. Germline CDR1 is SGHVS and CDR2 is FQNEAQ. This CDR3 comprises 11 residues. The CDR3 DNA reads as TGTGCCAGTGGACAAAACTATGGCTACACCTTC. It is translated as CASGQNYGYTF. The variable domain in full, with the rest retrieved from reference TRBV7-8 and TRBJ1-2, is GAGVSQSPRYKVAKRGQDVALRCDPISGHVSLFWYQQALGQGPEFLTYFQNEAQLDKSGLPSDRFFAERPEGSVSTLKIQRTQQEDSAVYLCASGQNYGYTFGSGTRLTVV.

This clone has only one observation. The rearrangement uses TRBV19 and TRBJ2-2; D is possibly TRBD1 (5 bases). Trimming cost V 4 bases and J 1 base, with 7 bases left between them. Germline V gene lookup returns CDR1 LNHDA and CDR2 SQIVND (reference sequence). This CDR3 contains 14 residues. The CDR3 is CASSTTGNTGELFF. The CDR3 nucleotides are TGTGCCAGTAGTACTACAGGGAACACCGGGGAGCTGTTTTTT.

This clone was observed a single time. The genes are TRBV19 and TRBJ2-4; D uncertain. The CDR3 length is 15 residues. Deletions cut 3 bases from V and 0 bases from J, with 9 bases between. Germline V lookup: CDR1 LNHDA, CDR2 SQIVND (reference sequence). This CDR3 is CASSISLLAKNIQYF. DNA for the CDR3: TGTGCCAGTAGTATTAGTCTGCTAGCCAAAAACATTCAGTACTTC.

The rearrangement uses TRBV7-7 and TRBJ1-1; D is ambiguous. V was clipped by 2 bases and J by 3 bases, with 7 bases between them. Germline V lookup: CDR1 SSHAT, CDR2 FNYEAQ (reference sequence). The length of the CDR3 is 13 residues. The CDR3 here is CASSLRRDTEAFF. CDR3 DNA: TGTGCCAGCAGCTTAAGACGGGACACTGAAGCTTTCTTT.

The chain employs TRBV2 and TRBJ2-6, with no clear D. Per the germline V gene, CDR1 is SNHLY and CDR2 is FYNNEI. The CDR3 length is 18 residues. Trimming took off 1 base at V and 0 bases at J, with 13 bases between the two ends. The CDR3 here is CASSEEPAIRSGANVLTF. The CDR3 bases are TGTGCCAGCAGTGAAGAGCCAGCCATTCGCTCTGGGGCCAACGTCCTGACTTTC.

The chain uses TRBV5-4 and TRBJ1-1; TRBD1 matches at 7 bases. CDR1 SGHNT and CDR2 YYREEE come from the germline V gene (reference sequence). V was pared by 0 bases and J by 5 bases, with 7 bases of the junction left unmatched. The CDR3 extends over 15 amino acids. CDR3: CASSLATGLGTEAFF. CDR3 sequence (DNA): TGTGCCAGCAGCTTGGCGACAGGGCTTGGGACTGAAGCTTTCTTT.

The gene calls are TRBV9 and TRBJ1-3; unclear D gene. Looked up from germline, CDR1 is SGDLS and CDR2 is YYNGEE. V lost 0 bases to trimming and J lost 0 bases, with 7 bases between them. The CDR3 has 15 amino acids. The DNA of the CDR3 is TGTGCCAGCAGCGTAGACGGTCACTCTGGAAACACCATATATTTT. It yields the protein CASSVDGHSGNTIYF.

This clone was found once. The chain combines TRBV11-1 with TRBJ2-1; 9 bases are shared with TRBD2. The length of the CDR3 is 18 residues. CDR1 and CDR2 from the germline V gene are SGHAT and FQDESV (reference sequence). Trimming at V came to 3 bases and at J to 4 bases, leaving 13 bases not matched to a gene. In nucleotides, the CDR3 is TGTGCCAGCAGCTTCTTGGCGGGAGGGCCTCGACTTTACAATGAGCAGTTCTTC. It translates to CASSFLAGGPRLYNEQFF.

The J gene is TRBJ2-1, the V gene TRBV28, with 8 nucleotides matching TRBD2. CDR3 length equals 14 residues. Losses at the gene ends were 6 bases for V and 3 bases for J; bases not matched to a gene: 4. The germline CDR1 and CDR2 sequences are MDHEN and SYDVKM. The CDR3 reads CASSIAGNYNEQFF. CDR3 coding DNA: TGTGCCAGCAGCATAGCGGGAAACTACAATGAGCAGTTCTTC.

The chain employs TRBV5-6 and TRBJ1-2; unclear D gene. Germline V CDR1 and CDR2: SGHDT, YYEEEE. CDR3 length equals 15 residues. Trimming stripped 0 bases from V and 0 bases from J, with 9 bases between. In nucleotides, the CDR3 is TGTGCCAGCAGCTTGGCACGGATCTCTAACTATGGCTACACCTTC. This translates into CASSLARISNYGYTF.

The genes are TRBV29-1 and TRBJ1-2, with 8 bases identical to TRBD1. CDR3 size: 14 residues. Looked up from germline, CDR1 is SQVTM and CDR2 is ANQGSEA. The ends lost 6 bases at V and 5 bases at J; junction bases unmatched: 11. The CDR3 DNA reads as TGCAGCGTCGTCAATCAGGGGGCCGGGTATGGCTACACCTTC. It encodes CSVVNQGAGYGYTF.

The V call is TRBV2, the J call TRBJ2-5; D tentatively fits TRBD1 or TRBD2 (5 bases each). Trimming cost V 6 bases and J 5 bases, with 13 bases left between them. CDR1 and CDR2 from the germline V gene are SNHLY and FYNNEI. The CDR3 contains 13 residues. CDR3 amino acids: CASRGPWGETQYF. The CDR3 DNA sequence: TGTGCCAGCAGAGGACCCTGGGGGGAGACCCAGTACTTC. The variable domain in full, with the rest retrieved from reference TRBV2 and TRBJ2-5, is EPEVTQTPSHQVTQMGQEVILRCVPISNHLYFYWYRQILGQKVEFLVSFYNNEISEKSEIFDDQFSVERPDGSNFTLKIRSTKLEDSAMYFCASRGPWGETQYFGPGTRLLVL.

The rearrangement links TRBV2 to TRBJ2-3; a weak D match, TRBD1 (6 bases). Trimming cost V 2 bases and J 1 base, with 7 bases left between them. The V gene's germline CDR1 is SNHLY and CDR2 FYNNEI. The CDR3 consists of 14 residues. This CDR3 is CASSERQGTDTQYF. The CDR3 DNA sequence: TGTGCCAGCAGTGAAAGACAGGGCACAGATACGCAGTATTTT.